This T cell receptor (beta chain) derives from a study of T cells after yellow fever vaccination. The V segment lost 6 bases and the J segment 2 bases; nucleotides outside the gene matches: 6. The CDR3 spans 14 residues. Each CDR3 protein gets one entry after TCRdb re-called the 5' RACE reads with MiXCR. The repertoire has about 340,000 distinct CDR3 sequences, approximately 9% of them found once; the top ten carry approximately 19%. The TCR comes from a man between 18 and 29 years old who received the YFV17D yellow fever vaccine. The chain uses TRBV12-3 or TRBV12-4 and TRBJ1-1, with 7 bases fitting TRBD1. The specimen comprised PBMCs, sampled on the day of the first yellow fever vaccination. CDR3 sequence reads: CASRGGQTNTEAFF. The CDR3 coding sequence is TGTGCCAGCAGGGGGGGACAGACCAACACTGAAGCTTTCTTT.